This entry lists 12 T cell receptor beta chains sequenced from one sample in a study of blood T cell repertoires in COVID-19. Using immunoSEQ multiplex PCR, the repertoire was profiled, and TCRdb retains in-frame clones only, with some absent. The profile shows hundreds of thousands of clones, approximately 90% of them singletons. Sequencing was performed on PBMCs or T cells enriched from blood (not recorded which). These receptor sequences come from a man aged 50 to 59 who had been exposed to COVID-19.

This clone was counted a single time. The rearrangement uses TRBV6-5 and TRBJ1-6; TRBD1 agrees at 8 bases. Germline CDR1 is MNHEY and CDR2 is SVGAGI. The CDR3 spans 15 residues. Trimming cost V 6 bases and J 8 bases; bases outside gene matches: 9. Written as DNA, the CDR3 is TGTGCCAGCAGGCCTCAGGGGGCGGGTGATTCACCCCTCCACTTT. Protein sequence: CASRPQGAGDSPLHF.

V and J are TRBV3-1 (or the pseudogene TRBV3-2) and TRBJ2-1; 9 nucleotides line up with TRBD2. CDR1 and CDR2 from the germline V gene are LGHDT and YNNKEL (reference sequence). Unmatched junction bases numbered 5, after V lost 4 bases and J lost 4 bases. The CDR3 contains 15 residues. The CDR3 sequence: CASSPGLAGYNEQFF. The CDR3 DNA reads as TGTGCCAGCAGCCCGGGGCTAGCGGGGTACAATGAGCAGTTCTTC.

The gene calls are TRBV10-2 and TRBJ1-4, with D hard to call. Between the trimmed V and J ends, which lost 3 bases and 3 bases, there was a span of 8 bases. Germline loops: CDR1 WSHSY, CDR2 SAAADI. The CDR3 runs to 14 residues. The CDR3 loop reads CASSDRGANEKLFF. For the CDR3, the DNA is TGCGCCAGCAGTGACCGCGGGGCTAATGAAAAACTGTTTTTT.

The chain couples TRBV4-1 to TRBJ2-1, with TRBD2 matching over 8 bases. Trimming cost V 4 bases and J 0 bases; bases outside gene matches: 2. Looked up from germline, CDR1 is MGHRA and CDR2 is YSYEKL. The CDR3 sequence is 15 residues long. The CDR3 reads CASSPGGVSYNEQFF. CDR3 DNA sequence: TGCGCCAGCAGCCCCGGGGGGGTCTCCTACAATGAGCAGTTCTTC.

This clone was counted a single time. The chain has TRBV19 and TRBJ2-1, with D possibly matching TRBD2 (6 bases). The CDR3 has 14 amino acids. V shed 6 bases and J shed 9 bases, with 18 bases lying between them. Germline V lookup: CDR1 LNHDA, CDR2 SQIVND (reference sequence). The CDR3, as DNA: TGTGCCAGTAGCGCTCTTCGGGGACTTACTGAGCAGTTCTTC. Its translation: CASSALRGLTEQFF.

The CDR3 DNA reads as TGTGCCAGCAGTTCTCCTTCAGGCCCAACCTACAATGAGCAGTTCTTC. It specifies CASSSPSGPTYNEQFF. The chain recombines TRBV28 with TRBJ2-1, with D hard to call. Germline values: CDR1 MDHEN, CDR2 SYDVKM. Trimming shortened V by 4 bases and J by 2 bases, and 15 bases separated the two germline ends. CDR3 length: 16 amino acids.

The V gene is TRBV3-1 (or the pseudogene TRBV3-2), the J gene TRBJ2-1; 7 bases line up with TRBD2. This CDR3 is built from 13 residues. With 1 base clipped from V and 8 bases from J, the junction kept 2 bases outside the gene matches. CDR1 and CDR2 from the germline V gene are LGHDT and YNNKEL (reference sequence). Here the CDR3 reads CASSQVGGYEQFF. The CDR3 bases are TGTGCCAGCAGCCAAGTGGGGGGGTATGAGCAGTTCTTC.

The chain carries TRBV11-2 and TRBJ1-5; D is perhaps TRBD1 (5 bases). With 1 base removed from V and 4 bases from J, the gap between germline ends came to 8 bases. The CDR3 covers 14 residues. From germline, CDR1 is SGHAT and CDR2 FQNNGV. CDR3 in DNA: TGTGCCAGCAGCTTAGGGGGCACGAATCAGCCCCAGCATTTT. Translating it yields CASSLGGTNQPQHF.

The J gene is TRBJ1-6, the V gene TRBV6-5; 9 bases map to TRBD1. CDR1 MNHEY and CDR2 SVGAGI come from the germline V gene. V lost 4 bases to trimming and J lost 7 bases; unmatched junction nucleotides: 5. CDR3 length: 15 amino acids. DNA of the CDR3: TGTGCCAGCAGTTGGACAGGGGTGAAGAATTCACCCCTCCACTTT. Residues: CASSWTGVKNSPLHF.

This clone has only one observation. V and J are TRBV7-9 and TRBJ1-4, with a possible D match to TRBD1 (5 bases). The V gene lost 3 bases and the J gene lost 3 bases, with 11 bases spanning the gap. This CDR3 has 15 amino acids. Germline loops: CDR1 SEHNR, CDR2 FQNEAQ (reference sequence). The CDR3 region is CASSFWRGPNEKLFF. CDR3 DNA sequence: TGTGCCAGCAGCTTTTGGAGGGGACCTAATGAAAAACTGTTTTTT.

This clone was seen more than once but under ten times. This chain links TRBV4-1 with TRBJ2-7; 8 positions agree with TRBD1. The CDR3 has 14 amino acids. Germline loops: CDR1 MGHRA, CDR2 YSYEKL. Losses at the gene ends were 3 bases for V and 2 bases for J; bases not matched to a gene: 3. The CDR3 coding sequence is TGCGCCAGCAGCCATACAGGGGGAGCCTACGAGCAGTACTTC. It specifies CASSHTGGAYEQYF.

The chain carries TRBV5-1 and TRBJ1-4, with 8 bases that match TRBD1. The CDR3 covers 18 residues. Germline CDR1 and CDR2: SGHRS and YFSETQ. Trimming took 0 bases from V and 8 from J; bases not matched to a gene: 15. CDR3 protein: CASSLGFLAGGAGEKLFF. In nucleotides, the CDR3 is TGCGCCAGCAGCTTGGGGTTTTTGGCAGGGGGCGCGGGAGAAAAACTGTTTTTT.